One sample yielded the 10 T cell receptor beta chains listed below, sequenced in a study of tumor-infiltrating lymphocytes in primary liver carcinoma. With about 470 ng total RNA as template and a constant-region primer, TCR beta cDNA was made. Three-round nested multiplex PCR performed with slightly modified ARM-PCR produced the TCR beta libraries. TRBV1-TRBV30 forward primers paired with a C-beta reverse primer drove the first two PCR rounds, around 9 cycles each. MiXCR was run by TCRdb on the multiplex PCR reads, yielding one entry per CDR3 protein. The table lists more than 150,000 distinct CDR3 sequences, about 60% of them singletons. Blood RNA came from unsorted whole blood; germline DNA was also extracted. The sample was peripheral blood. The receptors here all came from a man aged 35 to 55 with primary liver carcinoma and hepatitis B virus infection.

In its sample, this clonotype was seen once. The junction departs from germline at one end; a sequencing error may be responsible. The J gene is TRBJ2-1, the V gene TRBV4-1; D is ambiguous. CDR1 is MGHRA and CDR2 is YSYEKL in the germline V gene. This CDR3 contains 13 residues. The chain's CDR3 is CASSLLLVNDQFF. In DNA form, the CDR3 reads TGCGCCAGCAGCCTCCTCCTGGTGAATGATCAGTTCTTC.

About this clonotype itself: A junction boundary mismatches the germline segment, possibly from a read error. The rearrangement uses TRBV11-3 and TRBJ2-1; 8 bases line up with TRBD1. The CDR3 covers 15 residues. Per germline, CDR1 SGHNT and CDR2 YENEEA. The CDR3 region has the DNA TGTGCCAGCAGCCCGGCGGGACAGGCCCTTAATGAGCAGTTGTTC. It encodes CASSPAGQALNEQLF.

With respect to this clonotype: One junction end does not reproduce the germline sequence, and a read error may be involved. The chain couples TRBV4-2 to TRBJ2-6; 7 positions match TRBD1. The CDR3 runs 19 residues. Germline V CDR1 and CDR2: LGHNA, YNFKEQ. The CDR3 DNA follows: TGTGCCAGCAGCCATGTTGCAGGGGGTCACATCTCTGGGACCAACGTCCTGACTTTC. Protein sequence: CASSHVAGGHISGTNVLTF.

Worth noting for this clonotype: The junction shows a germline mismatch at one end, possibly a read error. The chain is built from TRBV11-2 and TRBJ1-4; 7 positions match TRBD1. The CDR3 runs to 14 residues. Looked up from germline, CDR1 is SGHAT and CDR2 is FQNNGV. CDR3 nucleotide sequence: TGTGGCAGCACCGACAGGGTGGAGCGAGAAAAACTGTTTTTT. Translated, it gives CGSTDRVEREKLFF.

This clonotype showed up many times. The genes are TRBV12-3 or TRBV12-4 and TRBJ2-1, with TRBD2 identical over 8 bases. The CDR3 runs 16 residues. Trimming at V came to 6 bases and at J to 1 base, leaving 8 bases not matched to a gene. The CDR3 loop reads CASSKVTSGSYNEQFF. Written as DNA, the CDR3 is TGTGCCAGCAGCAAGGTCACTAGCGGATCCTACAATGAGCAGTTCTTC.

About this clonotype: A much larger clone lies a single base off, so this may be a read error. V gene TRBV29-1 combines with J gene TRBJ2-5; D may be TRBD1 (6 bases). The CDR3 totals 13 residues. Germline CDR1 SQVTM, CDR2 ANQGSEA. The CDR3 region has the DNA TGCAGCGTTGGGTCACAGGGAGTCGAGATCCAGTACTTC. It yields the protein CSVGSQGVEIQYF. Complete variable domain (other parts from reference TRBV29-1 and TRBJ2-5): SAVISQKPSRDICQRGTSLTIQCQVDSQVTMMFWYRQQPGQSLTLIATANQGSEATYESGFVIDKFPISRPNLTFSTLTVSNMSPEDSSIYLCSVGSQGVEIQYFGPGTRLLVL.

Comment on this clonotype: The junction departs from germline at one end; a sequencing error may be responsible. The chain carries TRBV29-1 and TRBJ1-1; a weak D match, TRBD1 (5 bases). The CDR3 has 12 amino acids. The germline gives CDR1 SQVTM, CDR2 ANQGSEA. CDR3 protein: CNVEYGGGEAFF. In DNA, the CDR3 is TGCAACGTTGAATACGGGGGAGGTGAAGCTTTCTTT.

The chain combines TRBV30 with TRBJ2-2, with 7 bases aligning to TRBD2. V gave up 2 bases and J gave up 5 bases; unmatched junction bases: 5. The CDR3 length is 14 residues. Germline V gene data show CDR1 as GTSNPN and CDR2 as SVGIG (reference sequence). CDR3 bases: TGTGCCTGGAGTTCCCTAGCGGCAACCGGGGAGCTGTTTTTT. It is translated as CAWSSLAATGELFF.

This clonotype occurred a few times. The genes are TRBV7-9 and TRBJ1-1; 8 bases agree with TRBD1. After removal of 5 bases from V and 9 bases from J, the junction contained 14 bases not matched to a gene. CDR1 SEHNR and CDR2 FQNEAQ come from the germline V gene (reference sequence). This CDR3 is 15 amino acids long. CDR3 sequence (DNA): TGTGCCAGCAGCCCCGACAGGGGTGACCGCCGAAAAGCTTTCTTT. Translating it yields CASSPDRGDRRKAFF.

The gene calls are TRBV7-9 and TRBJ2-5; a possible D gene is TRBD2 (6 bases). V lost 6 bases and J lost 5, with 13 bases in between. CDR1 SEHNR and CDR2 FQNEAQ come from the germline V gene (reference sequence). This CDR3 region has 13 residues. CDR3 in DNA: TGTGCCAGCAGAAGGGTGGAGGGGGAGACCCAGTACTTC. Protein: CASRRVEGETQYF.